The entry below describes one T cell receptor beta chain. The sample is drawn from a study of blood T cell repertoires in COVID-19. Study background: The study drew acute and convalescent COVID-19 samples from the United States, Italy and Spain. T cells, B-cell-depleted T cells, or PBMCs provided the cDNA or gDNA that served as material.

CDR3 length: 15 residues. Germline V lookup: CDR1 SGHRS, CDR2 YFSETQ. Trimming removed 3 bases at V and 1 base at J, with 8 bases between. In the study's own analysis: Reference gene primer amplification in the assay estimated nucleated cell counts. The protocol was immunoSEQ multiplex PCR, while the TCRdb copy is restricted to in-frame clones and leaves out a portion. V, J and clone size are taken as reported in that table, and D and trimming were inferred from the DNA itself. The data contain about 150,000 clones, roughly 84% of them singletons. In Seattle, patients joined the study during active infection and were tracked longitudinally.

The origin of this receptor is an older woman with COVID-19, enrolled during active disease. V is TRBV5-1 and J is TRBJ1-6, with D perhaps matching TRBD1 (6 bases). The sequenced sample consisted of peripheral blood. For the CDR3, the DNA is TGCGCCAGCAGCTCAGGGGAGTCCTATAATTCACCCCTCCACTTT. Residues: CASSSGESYNSPLHF. The full variable domain, in which reference TRBV5-1 and TRBJ1-6 provide the parts outside the CDR3, is KAGVTQTPRYLIKTRGQQVTLSCSPISGHRSVSWYQQTPGQGLQFLFEYFSETQRNKGNFPGRFSGRQFSNSRSEMNVSTLELGDSALYLCASSSGESYNSPLHFGNGTRLTVT.